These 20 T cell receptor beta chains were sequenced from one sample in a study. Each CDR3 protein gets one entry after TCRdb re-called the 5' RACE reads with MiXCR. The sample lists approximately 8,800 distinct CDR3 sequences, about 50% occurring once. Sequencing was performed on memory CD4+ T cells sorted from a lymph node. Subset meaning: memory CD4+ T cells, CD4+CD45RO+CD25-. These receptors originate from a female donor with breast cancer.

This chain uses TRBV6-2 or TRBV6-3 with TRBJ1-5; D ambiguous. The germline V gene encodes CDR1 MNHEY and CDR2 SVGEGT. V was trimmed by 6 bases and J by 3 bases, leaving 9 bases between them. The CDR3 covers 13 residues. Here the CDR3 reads CASRAQHNQPQHF. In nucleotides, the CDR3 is TGTGCCAGCAGAGCGCAGCACAATCAGCCCCAGCATTTT.

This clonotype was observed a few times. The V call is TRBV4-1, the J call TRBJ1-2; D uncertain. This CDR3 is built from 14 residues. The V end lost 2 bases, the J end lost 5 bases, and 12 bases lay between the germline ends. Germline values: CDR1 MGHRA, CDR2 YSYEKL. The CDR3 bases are TGCGCCAGCAGCCAAAGCCAGGACGGGTATGGCTACACCTTC. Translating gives CASSQSQDGYGYTF.

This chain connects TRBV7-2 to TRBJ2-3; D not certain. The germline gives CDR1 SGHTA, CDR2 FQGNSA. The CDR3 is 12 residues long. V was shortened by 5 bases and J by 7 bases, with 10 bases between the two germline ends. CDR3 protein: CASSLSMNTQYF. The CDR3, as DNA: TGTGCCAGCAGCCTCAGCATGAATACGCAGTATTTT. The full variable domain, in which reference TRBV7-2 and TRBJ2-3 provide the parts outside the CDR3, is GAGVSQSPSNKVTEKGKDVELRCDPISGHTALYWYRQSLGQGLEFLIYFQGNSAPDKSGLPSDRFSAERTGGSVSTLTIQRTQQEDSAVYLCASSLSMNTQYFGPGTRLTVL.

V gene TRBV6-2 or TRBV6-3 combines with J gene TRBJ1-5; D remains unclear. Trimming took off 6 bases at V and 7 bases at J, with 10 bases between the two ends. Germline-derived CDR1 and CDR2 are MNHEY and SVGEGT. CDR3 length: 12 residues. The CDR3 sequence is CASSPGGQPQHF. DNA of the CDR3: TGTGCCAGCAGCCCTGGTGGCCAGCCCCAGCATTTT.

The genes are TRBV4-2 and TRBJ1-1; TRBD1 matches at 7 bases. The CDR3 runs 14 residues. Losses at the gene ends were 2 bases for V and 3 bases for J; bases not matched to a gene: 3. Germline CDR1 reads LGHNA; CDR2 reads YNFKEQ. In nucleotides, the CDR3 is TGTGCCAGCAGCCAACAACAGGGGTACACTGAAGCTTTCTTT. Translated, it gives CASSQQQGYTEAFF.

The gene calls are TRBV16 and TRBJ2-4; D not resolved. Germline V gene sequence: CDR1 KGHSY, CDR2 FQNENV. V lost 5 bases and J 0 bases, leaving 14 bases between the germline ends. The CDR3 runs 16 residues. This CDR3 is CASSSYSGLAKNIQYF. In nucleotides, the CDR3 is TGTGCCAGCAGCTCCTACAGTGGCTTAGCCAAAAACATTCAGTACTTC.

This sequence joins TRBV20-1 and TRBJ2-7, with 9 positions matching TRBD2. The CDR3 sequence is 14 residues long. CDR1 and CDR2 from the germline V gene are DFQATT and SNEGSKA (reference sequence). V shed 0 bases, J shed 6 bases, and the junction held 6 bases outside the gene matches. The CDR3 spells CSARDRTSVAEQYF. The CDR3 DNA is TGCAGTGCTAGAGACCGGACTAGCGTGGCCGAGCAGTACTTC.

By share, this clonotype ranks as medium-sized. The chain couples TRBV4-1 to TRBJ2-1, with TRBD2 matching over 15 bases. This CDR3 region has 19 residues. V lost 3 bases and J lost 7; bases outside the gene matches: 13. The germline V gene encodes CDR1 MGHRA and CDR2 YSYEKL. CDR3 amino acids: CASSHPGLAGGPNKNEQFF. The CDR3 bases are TGCGCCAGCAGCCATCCCGGACTAGCGGGAGGGCCTAATAAAAATGAGCAGTTCTTC.

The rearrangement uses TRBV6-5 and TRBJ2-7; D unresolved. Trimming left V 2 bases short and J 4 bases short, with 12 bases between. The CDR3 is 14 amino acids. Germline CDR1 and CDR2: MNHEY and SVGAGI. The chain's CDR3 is CASSYRSGPYEQYV. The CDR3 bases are TGTGCCAGCAGTTACCGCTCTGGGCCGTACGAGCAGTACGTC.

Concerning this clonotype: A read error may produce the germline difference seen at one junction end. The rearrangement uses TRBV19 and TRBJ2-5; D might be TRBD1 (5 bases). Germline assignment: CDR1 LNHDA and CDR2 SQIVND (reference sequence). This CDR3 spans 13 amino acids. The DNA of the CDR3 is TGTGCCAGTAGTACAGGGTTACAAGAGGCCCAGTACTTC. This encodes CASSTGLQEAQYF.

CDR3 loop: CASSRVAGRQETQYF. Here the CDR3 DNA reads TGCGCCAGCAGCCGGGTTGCGGGGAGGCAAGAGACCCAGTACTTC. The rearrangement uses TRBV4-1 and TRBJ2-5; D possibly corresponds to TRBD2 (6 bases). The V and J ends lost 4 bases and 2 bases respectively, with 14 bases between them. This CDR3 is 15 amino acids long. The V gene's germline CDR1 is MGHRA and CDR2 YSYEKL.

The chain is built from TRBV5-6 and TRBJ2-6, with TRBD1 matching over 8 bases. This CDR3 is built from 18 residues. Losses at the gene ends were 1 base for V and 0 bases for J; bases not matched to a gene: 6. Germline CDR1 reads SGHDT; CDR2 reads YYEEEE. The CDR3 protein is CASSLMDRVPSGANVLTF. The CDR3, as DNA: TGTGCCAGCAGCTTGATGGACAGGGTTCCCTCTGGGGCCAACGTCCTGACTTTC. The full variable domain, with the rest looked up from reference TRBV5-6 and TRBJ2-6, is DAGVTQSPTHLIKTRGQQVTLRCSPKSGHDTVSWYQQALGQGPQFIFQYYEEEERQRGNFPDRFSGHQFPNYSSELNVNALLLGDSALYLCASSLMDRVPSGANVLTFGAGSRLTVL.

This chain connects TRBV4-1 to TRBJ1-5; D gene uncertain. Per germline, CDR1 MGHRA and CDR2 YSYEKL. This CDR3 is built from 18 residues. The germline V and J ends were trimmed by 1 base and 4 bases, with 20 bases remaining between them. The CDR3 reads CASSQAGVLMGSNQPQHF. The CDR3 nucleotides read TGCGCCAGCAGCCAAGCCGGGGTATTGATGGGGAGTAATCAGCCCCAGCATTTT.

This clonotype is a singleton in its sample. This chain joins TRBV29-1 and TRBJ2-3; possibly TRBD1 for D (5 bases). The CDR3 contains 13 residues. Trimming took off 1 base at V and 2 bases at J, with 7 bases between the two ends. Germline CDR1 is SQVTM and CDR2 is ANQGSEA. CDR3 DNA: TGCAGCGTTGAAGTGACAGCCACAGATACGCAGTATTTT. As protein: CSVEVTATDTQYF.

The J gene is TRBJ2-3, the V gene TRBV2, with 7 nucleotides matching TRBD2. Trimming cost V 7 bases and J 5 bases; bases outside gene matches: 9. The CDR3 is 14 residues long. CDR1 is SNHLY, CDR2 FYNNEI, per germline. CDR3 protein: CASTEGGIQDTQYF. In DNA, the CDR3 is TGTGCCAGCACAGAGGGAGGGATACAAGATACGCAGTATTTT.

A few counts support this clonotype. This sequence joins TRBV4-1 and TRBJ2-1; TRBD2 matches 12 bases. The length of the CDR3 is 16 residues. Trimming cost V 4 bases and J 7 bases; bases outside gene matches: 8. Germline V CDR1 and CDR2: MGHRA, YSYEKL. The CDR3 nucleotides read TGCGCCAGCAGCCTCAGAGGTCTAGCGGGAGGGAATGAGCAGTTCTTC. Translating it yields CASSLRGLAGGNEQFF.

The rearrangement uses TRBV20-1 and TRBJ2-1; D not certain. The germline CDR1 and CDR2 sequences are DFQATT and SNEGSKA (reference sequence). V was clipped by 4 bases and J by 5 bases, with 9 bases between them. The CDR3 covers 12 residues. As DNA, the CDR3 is TGCAGTGCTACTCAGAATAACAATGAGCAGTTCTTC. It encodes CSATQNNNEQFF.

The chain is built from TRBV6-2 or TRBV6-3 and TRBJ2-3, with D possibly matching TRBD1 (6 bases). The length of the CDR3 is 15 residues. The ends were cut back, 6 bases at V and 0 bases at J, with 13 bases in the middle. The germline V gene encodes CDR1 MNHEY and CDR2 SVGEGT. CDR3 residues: CASSPGTTSTDTQYF. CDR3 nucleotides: TGTGCCAGCAGCCCCGGGACAACTAGCACAGATACGCAGTATTTT.

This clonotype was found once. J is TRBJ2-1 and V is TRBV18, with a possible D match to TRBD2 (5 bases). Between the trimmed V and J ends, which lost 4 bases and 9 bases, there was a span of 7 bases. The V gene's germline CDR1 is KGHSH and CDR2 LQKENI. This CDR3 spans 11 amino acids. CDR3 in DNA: TGTGCCAGCTCACTTGGGAGTGAGCAGTTCTTC. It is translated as CASSLGSEQFF.

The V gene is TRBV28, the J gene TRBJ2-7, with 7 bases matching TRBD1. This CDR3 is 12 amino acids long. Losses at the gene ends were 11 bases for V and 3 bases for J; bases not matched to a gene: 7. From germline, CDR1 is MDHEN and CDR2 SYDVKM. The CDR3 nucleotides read TGTGCCGGTGGACAGGCGGGCTACGAGCAGTACTTC. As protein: CAGGQAGYEQYF.